The rows below give T cell receptor beta chains drawn from one sample of a study of control samples from healthy donors and cancer patients. Data came from immunoSEQ multiplex PCR; TCRdb stores just in-frame clones and leaves some out. The sample consists of about 12,000 clones, around 87% of them appearing once. The sample taken for sequencing was formalin-fixed, paraffin-embedded tissue. These receptors were taken from a male donor with melanoma. Each CDR3 is given with its conserved first and last residue. The order of the fields is V gene, J gene, CDR3 length, CDR3 protein.

TRBV6-6,TRBJ2-3,14,CASSLSGNTDTQYF
TRBV6-5,TRBJ1-5,13,CASTRGDNQPQHF
TRBV5-1,TRBJ1-3,17,CASSPRSGAFGGNTIYF
TRBV9,TRBJ2-2,17,CASSVGKAGGLNGELFF
TRBV7-2,TRBJ2-2,18,CASSSPQGLAMNTGELFF
TRBV19,TRBJ2-2,15,CASTRGDFDTGELFF
TRBV11-2,TRBJ2-5,16,CASSLGLAGGFETQYF
TRBV18,TRBJ2-3,15,CASSLRTGSTDTQYF
TRBV9,TRBJ1-2,16,CASSVGRTGQVYGYTF
TRBV3-1/TRBV3-2,TRBJ2-1,14,CASSLMRQPNEQFF
TRBV29-1,TRBJ1-1,13,CSVVGGDSTEAFF
TRBV7-9,TRBJ2-7,15,CASSLAYTGVHEQYF
TRBV11-2,TRBJ2-2,15,CASTPGGMITGELFF
TRBV7-2,TRBJ2-2,15,CASSSSGWHTGELFF
TRBV6-5,TRBJ2-1,15,CASSYSGLVLNEQFF
TRBV12-5,TRBJ1-1,14,CASGNQGVNTEAFF
TRBV7-9,TRBJ1-2,14,CASSYKSGGHGYTF
TRBV6-5,TRBJ1-5,14,CASLFGTDNQPQHF
TRBV10-3,TRBJ2-3,14,CAIMGLATTDTQYF
TRBV19,TRBJ2-3,17,CASSLAGVDASTDTQYF
TRBV30,TRBJ2-3,16,CAWTRGGSESTDTQYF
TRBV2,TRBJ1-6,14,CASSATDQNSPLHF
TRBV25-1,TRBJ2-7,13,CASAGQGGYEQYF
TRBV11-3,TRBJ1-6,15,CASSLVVTGGSPLHF
TRBV6-5,TRBJ1-4,14,CASRQGRLGEKLFF
TRBV5-6,TRBJ1-1,14,CASSLVPGGGEAFF